This TCR beta chain was recorded in a study of T cell changes during pregnancy in multiple sclerosis. CDR1 and CDR2 (germline): MDHEN, SYDVKM. Trimming removed 3 bases from V and 0 bases from J, with 9 bases in between. This CDR3 is built from 15 residues. Clones were sequenced by immunoSEQ multiplex PCR, and TCRdb holds only the in-frame ones, with some missing. Of about 47,000 clones in the sample, approximately 92% were seen once. The gene calls are TRBV28 and TRBJ2-1; D perhaps matches TRBD2 (5 bases). This receptor was obtained from a female donor with multiple sclerosis, enrolled in a pregnancy study. The specimen comprised CD8+ T cells from peripheral blood mononuclear cells, sampled in the second trimester of pregnancy. The CDR3 coding sequence is TGTGCCAGCAGTTTTACGGGGAGCTCCTACAATGAGCAGTTCTTC. Amino acid sequence: CASSFTGSSYNEQFF.